This entry concerns a single T cell receptor beta chain. Its antigen is unidentified. TCRdb keeps only in-frame clones here, not all; method: immunoSEQ multiplex PCR. The profile shows around 62,000 clones, roughly 81% of them singletons. The sample belongs to a study of OX40 agonist ivuxolimab in advanced cancers. Whole-study context: Patients were given ivuxolimab, an antibody that agonizes OX40 (CD134). Study-wide results and caveats: There were, on average, more expanded clones in CD8+ T cells than in CD4+. The expanded peripheral T cells' antigen specificity was not determined.

Peripheral blood came from all dose cohorts at three timepoints. The ends were cut back, 5 bases at V and 2 bases at J, with 9 bases in the middle. Germline V CDR1 and CDR2: KGHSH, LQKENI. This CDR3 is built from 13 residues. The sample in question was CD4+ or CD8+ T cells sorted from blood, obtained in a trial of the OX40 agonist ivuxolimab. The V gene is TRBV18, the J gene TRBJ1-2; possible D gene TRBD1, 5 bases. This receptor was identified in an adult with an advanced solid tumor such as melanoma, head and neck, liver or kidney cancer. The CDR3 sequence: CASSRDENYGYTF. As DNA, the CDR3 is TGTGCCAGCTCAAGGGACGAAAACTATGGCTACACCTTC.